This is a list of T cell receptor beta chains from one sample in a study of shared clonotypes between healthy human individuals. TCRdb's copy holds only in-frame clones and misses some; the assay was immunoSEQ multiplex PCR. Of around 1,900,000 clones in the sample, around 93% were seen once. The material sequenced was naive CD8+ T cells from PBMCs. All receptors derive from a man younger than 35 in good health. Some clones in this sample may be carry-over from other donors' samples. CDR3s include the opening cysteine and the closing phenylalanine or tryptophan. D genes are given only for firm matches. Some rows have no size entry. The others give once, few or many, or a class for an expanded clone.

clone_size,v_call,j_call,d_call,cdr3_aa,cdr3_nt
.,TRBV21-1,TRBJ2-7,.,CASSNQDRLPYEQYF,TGTGCCAGCAGCAATCAGGACAGACTCCCTTACGAGCAGTACTTC
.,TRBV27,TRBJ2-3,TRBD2,CASSSFGGSGRDTQYF,TGTGCCAGCAGTTCCTTTGGCGGGAGTGGGCGAGATACGCAGTATTTT
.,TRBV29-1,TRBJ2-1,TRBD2,CSVRLAGEQFF,TGCAGCGTTAGGCTAGCGGGAGAGCAGTTCTTC
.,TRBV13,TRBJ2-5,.,CASRVSGGQETQYF,TGTGCCAGCAGGGTGTCTGGGGGACAAGAGACCCAGTACTTC
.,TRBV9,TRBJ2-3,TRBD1,CASSVEVTGGTDTQYF,TGTGCCAGCAGCGTAGAGGTGACAGGGGGCACAGATACGCAGTATTTT
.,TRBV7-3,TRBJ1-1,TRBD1,CASSVGQGGTEAFF,TGTGCCAGCAGCGTGGGACAGGGCGGCACTGAAGCTTTCTTT
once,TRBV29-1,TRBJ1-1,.,CSVGGHPNTEAFF,TGCAGCGTGGGGGGACACCCGAACACTGAAGCTTTCTTT
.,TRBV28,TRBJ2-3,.,CASSLSTTTDTQYF,TGTGCCAGCAGTTTATCAACCACCACAGATACGCAGTATTTT
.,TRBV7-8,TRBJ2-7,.,CASSSYDREGSYEQYF,TGTGCCAGCAGCTCCTACGACAGGGAGGGATCCTACGAGCAGTACTTC
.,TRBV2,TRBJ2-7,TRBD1,CAITPRTGGYEQYF,TGTGCCATAACCCCCAGGACAGGGGGCTACGAGCAGTACTTC
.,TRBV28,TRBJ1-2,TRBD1,CASSTRDRGLYGYTF,TGTGCCAGCAGTACCCGGGACAGGGGGCTCTATGGCTACACCTTC
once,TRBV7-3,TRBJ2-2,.,CASSLIGAGELFF,TGTGCCAGCAGCTTAATAGGCGCCGGGGAGCTGTTTTTT
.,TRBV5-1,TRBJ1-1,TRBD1,CASSWTGTGEAFF,TGCGCCAGCAGCTGGACCGGGACAGGTGAAGCTTTCTTT
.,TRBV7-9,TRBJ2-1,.,CASSVGEQFF,TGTGCCAGCAGTGTCGGTGAGCAGTTCTTC
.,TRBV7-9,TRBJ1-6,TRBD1,CASSLQDRPNNSPLHF,TGTGCCAGCAGCCTACAGGACAGGCCGAACAATTCACCCCTCCACTTT
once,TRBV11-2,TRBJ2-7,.,CASSHPRSELAYEQYF,TGTGCCAGCAGCCACCCTCGGAGCGAATTGGCCTACGAGCAGTACTTC
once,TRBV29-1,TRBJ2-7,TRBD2,CSANSGRSKYEQYF,TGCAGCGCCAACAGCGGGAGGAGTAAATACGAGCAGTACTTC
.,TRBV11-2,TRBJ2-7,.,CASSSPWADYEQYF,TGTGCCAGCAGCTCCCCGTGGGCAGACTACGAGCAGTACTTC
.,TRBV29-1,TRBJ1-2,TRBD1,CSAQQGAVNYGYTF,TGCAGCGCGCAGCAGGGGGCTGTTAACTATGGCTACACCTTC
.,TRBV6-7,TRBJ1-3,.,CASSQNRDTSGNTIYF,TGTGCCAGCAGTCAGAATCGGGACACCTCTGGAAACACCATATATTTT
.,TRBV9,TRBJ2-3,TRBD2,CASSVGTSGINTDTQYF,TGTGCCAGCAGCGTAGGGACTAGCGGGATCAATACAGATACGCAGTATTTT
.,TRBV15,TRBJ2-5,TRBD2,CATSLGGIRDTQYF,TGTGCCACCAGCCTGGGGGGGATAAGAGACACCCAGTACTTC
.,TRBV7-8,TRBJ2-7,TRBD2,CASSSHRSGRLKYEQYF,TGTGCCAGCAGCTCCCATCGTAGCGGGAGGTTAAAGTACGAGCAGTACTTC
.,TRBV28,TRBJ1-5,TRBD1,CASSSTGGLGNQPQHF,TGTGCCAGCAGTTCCACAGGGGGCTTGGGCAATCAGCCCCAGCATTTT
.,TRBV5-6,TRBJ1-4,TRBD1,CASSFGTGYEKLFF,TGTGCCAGCAGCTTTGGGACAGGCTATGAAAAACTGTTTTTT
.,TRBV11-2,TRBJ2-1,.,CASSRGNEQFF,TGTGCCAGCAGCCGAGGGAATGAGCAGTTCTTC
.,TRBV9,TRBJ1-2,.,CASSVGGSIWSYTF,TGTGCCAGCAGCGTAGGAGGCAGCATCTGGAGCTACACCTTC
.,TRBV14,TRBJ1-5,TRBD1,CASSQVGGQGSNLSNQPQHF,TGTGCCAGCAGCCAAGTGGGTGGACAGGGGTCTAATCTTAGCAATCAGCCCCAGCATTTT
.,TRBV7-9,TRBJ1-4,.,CACRGGLSEKLFF,TGTGCCTGCCGTGGGGGTCTCAGTGAAAAACTGTTTTTT
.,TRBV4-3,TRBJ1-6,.,CASSQLDSGNSPLHF,TGCGCCAGCAGCCAACTAGACTCGGGTAATTCACCCCTCCACTTT
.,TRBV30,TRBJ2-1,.,CAWSVGPGVEQFF,TGTGCCTGGAGTGTGGGACCAGGAGTTGAGCAGTTCTTC
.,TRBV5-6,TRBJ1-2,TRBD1,CASSFEQGDSRAYGYTF,TGTGCCAGCAGCTTTGAACAGGGGGATAGTCGGGCCTATGGCTACACCTTC
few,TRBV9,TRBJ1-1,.,CASSVGGSGMNTEAFF,TGTGCCAGCAGCGTAGGAGGGTCTGGCATGAACACTGAAGCTTTCTTT
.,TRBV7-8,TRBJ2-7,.,CASSLLRSGEGYEQYF,TGTGCCAGCAGCTTGTTACGATCCGGGGAAGGCTACGAGCAGTACTTC
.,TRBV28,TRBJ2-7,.,CASRYNYEQYF,TGTGCCAGCAGGTACAACTACGAGCAGTACTTC
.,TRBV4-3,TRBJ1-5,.,CASSQDRVSSQPQHF,TGCGCCAGCAGCCAAGACAGGGTGAGTAGTCAGCCCCAGCATTTT
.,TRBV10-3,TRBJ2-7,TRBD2,CAISEPRFVSVSGSLSEQYF,TGTGCCATCAGTGAGCCCCGGTTCGTTAGTGTGAGCGGGAGTCTGTCCGAGCAGTACTTC
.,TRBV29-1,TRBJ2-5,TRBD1,CSVEDRGQGAGETQYF,TGCAGCGTTGAAGATCGGGGACAGGGGGCTGGGGAGACCCAGTACTTC
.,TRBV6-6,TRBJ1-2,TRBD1,CASSYSDGQGAGYTF,TGTGCCAGCAGTTACTCGGATGGACAGGGGGCTGGCTACACCTTC
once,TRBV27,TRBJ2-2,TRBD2,CASSPYTASGSTGELFF,TGTGCCAGCAGTCCCTATACAGCCAGCGGGAGCACCGGGGAGCTGTTTTTT
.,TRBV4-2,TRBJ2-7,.,CASSLGILAEQYF,TGTGCCAGCAGCCTCGGCATTCTAGCCGAGCAGTACTTC
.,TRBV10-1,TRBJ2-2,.,CASIRGLFF,TGCGCCAGCATTAGGGGTTTGTTTTTT
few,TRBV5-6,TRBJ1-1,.,CASSGDTDTEAFF,TGTGCCAGCAGCGGGGACACGGACACTGAAGCTTTCTTT
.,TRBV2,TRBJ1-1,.,CASSDRDTEAFF,TGTGCCAGCAGTGACCGGGACACTGAAGCTTTCTTT
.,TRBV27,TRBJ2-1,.,CASSWLNANEQFF,TGTGCCAGCAGTTGGCTGAATGCCAATGAGCAGTTCTTC
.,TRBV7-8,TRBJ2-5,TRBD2,CASSPPWTSLGTQYF,TGTGCCAGCAGCCCGCCCTGGACTAGCTTGGGGACCCAGTACTTC
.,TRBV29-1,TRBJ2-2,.,CSVEDWSQSNTGELFF,TGCAGCGTTGAAGATTGGAGCCAGTCGAACACCGGGGAGCTGTTTTTT
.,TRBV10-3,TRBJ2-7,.,CAISESRAQGLSEQYF,TGTGCCATCAGTGAGTCGAGGGCCCAGGGGTTGAGTGAGCAGTACTTC
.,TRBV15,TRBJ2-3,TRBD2,CATQPGTSGRKYF,TGTGCCACCCAGCCAGGGACTAGCGGGAGAAAGTATTTT
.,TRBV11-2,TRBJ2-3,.,CASSPWPDTQYF,TGTGCCAGCAGCCCATGGCCAGATACGCAGTATTTT
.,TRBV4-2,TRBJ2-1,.,CASSLDRVGINEQFF,TGTGCCAGCAGCCTTGACCGGGTCGGGATCAATGAGCAGTTCTTC
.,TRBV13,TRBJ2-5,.,CASSLGTGWKETQYF,TGTGCCAGCAGCTTGGGAACGGGATGGAAGGAGACCCAGTACTTC
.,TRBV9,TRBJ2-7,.,CASSVGRASLEQYF,TGTGCCAGCAGCGTAGGGAGGGCCTCTCTCGAGCAGTACTTC
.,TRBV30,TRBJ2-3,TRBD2,CAWSGLAGERSTDTQYF,TGTGCCTGGAGCGGGCTAGCGGGAGAAAGGAGCACAGATACGCAGTATTTT